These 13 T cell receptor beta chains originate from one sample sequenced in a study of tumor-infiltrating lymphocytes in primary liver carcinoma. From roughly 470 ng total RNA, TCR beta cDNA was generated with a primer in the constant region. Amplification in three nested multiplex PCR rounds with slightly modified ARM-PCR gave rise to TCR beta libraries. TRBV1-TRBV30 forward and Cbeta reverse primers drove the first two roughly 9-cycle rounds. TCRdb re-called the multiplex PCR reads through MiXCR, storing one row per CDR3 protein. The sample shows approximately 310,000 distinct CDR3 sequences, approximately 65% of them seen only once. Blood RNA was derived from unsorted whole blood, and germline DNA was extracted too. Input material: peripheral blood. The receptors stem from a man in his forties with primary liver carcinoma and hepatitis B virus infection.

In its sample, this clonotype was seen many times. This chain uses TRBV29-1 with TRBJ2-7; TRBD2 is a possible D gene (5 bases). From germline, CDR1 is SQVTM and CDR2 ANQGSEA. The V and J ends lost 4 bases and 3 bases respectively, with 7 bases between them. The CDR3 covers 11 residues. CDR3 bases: TGCAGCGTTGGACTACACTACGAGCAGTACTTC. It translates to CSVGLHYEQYF.

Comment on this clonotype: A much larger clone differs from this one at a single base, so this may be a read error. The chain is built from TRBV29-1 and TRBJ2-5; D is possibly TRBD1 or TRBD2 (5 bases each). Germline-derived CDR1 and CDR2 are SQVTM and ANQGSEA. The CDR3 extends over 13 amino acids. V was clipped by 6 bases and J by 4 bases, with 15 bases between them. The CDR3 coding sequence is TGCAGCGTCGGGGCCCCAGGGAGAGAGACCCAGTACTTC. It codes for CSVGAPGRETQYF.

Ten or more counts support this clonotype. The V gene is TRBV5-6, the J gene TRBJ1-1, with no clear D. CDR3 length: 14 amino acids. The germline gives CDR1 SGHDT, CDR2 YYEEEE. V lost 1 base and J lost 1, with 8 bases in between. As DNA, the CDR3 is TGTGCCAGCAGCTTGCGGCCGGAGAACACTGAAGCTTTCTTT. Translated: CASSLRPENTEAFF.

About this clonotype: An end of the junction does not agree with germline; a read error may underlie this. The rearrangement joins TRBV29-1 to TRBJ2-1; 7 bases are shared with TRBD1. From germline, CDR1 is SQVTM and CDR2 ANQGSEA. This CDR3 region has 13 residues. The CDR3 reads CSVEGQCYNEKFF. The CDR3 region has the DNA TGCAGCGTTGAGGGACAGTGCTACAATGAGAAGTTCTTC.

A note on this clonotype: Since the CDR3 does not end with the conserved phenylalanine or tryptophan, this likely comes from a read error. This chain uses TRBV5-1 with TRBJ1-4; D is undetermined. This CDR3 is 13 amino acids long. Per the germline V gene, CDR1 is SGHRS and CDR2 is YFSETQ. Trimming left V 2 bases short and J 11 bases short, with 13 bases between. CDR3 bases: TGCGCCAGCAGCTTAGCCCTCGAGGAGAAACTGTTTTTG. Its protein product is CASSLALEEKLFL.

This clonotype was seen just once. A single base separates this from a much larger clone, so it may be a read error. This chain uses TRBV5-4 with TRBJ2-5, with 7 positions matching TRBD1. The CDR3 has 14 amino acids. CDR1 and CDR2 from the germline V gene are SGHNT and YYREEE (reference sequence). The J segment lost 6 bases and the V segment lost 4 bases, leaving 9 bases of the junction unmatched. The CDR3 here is CASSPSTGKKTQYF. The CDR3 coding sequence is TGTGCCAGCAGCCCTTCGACAGGGAAGAAGACCCAGTACTTC.

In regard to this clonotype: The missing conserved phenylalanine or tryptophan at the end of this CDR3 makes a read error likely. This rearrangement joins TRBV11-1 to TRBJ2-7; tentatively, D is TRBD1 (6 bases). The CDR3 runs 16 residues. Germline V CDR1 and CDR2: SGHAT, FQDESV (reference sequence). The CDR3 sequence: CSSSLAYDRTSNEQYL. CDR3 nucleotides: TGTTCCAGCAGCTTAGCCTACGACAGGACCTCCAACGAGCAGTACCTC.

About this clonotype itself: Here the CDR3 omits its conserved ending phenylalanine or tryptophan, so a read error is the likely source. Here the CDR3 DNA reads TGTGCCAGCAGCCAAGGGCTAGGTCAGACCCAGTACTCC. It is translated as CASSQGLGQTQYS. The chain recombines TRBV4-2 with TRBJ2-5; D remains unclear. The CDR3 is 13 amino acids. Trimming removed 1 base at V and 6 bases at J, with 9 bases between. Germline V gene sequence: CDR1 LGHNA, CDR2 YNFKEQ.

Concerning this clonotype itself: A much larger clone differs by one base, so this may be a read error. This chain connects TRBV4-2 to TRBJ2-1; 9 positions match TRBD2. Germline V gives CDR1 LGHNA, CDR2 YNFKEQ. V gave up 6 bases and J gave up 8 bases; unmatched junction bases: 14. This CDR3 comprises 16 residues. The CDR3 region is CASSPEASGIRYEQFF. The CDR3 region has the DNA TGTGCCAGCAGTCCCGAGGCTAGCGGGATCCGGTATGAGCAGTTCTTC.

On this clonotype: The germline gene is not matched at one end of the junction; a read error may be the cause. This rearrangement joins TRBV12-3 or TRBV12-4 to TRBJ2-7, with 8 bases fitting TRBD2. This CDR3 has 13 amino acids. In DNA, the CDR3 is TGTGCCAACAGTTTAAATCCGCTAGCGGGCATCTCCTTC. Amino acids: CANSLNPLAGISF.

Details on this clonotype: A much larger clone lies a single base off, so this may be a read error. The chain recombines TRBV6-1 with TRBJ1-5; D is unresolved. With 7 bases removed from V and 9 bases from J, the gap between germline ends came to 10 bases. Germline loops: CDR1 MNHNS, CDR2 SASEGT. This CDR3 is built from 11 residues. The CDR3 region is CASNASRPQHF. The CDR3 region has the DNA TGTGCCAGCAATGCCAGTCGGCCCCAGCATTTT.

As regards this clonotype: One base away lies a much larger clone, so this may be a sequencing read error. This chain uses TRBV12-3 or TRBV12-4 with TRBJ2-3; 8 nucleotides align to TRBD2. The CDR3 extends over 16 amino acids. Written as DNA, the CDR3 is TGTGCCAGCAGTCTGGGACTAGGGGGGCCCACAGATAGGCAGTATTTT. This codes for CASSLGLGGPTDRQYF.

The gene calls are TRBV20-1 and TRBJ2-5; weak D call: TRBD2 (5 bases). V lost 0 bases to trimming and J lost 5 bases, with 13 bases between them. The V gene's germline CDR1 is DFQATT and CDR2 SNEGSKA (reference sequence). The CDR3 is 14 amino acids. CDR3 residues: CSAREGSWMETQYF. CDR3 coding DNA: TGCAGTGCTAGAGAAGGGAGTTGGATGGAGACCCAGTACTTC.